This T cell receptor beta chain was documented in a study of blood T cell repertoires in COVID-19. CDR1 is PRHDT, CDR2 FYEKMQ, per germline (reference sequence). This CDR3 region has 14 residues. Deletions cut 5 bases from V and 3 bases from J, with 13 bases between. This table comes from immunoSEQ multiplex PCR, and its TCRdb copy is limited to in-frame clones, with some not included. Of 90,000 to 150,000 clones in the sample, around 80% were seen once. This clone appeared once. Specimen: peripheral blood. The sequence came from a woman of 80 years or more with acute or convalescent COVID-19. The chain uses TRBV13 and TRBJ2-5; perhaps TRBD1 as D (6 bases). The CDR3, as DNA: TGTGCCAGCAGCCCCTCGGACAGAAAAGAGACCCAGTACTTC. It yields the protein CASSPSDRKETQYF.